The 9 T cell receptor beta chains listed next were all sequenced from one sample in a study of monozygotic twins with inflammatory bowel disease. TCRdb re-called the 5' RACE reads and catalogs CDR3 proteins one per entry, DNA excluded. This table lists 300,000 to 400,000 distinct CDR3 sequences. Sequencing used blood. The receptors stem from a human donor with ulcerative colitis or Crohn's disease, or a healthy co-twin of an affected twin (not recorded which).

The chain links TRBV5-6 to TRBJ2-1; absent DNA, TCRdb's TRBD2 call cannot be checked. CDR3 length equals 12 residues. Germline V gene sequence: CDR1 SGHDT, CDR2 YYEEEE. CDR3 in amino acids: CASRGLGNEQFF. Full variable domain (outside the CDR3, taken from reference TRBV5-6 and TRBJ2-1): DAGVTQSPTHLIKTRGQQVTLRCSPKSGHDTVSWYQQALGQGPQFIFQYYEEEERQRGNFPDRFSGHQFPNYSSELNVNALLLGDSALYLCASRGLGNEQFFGPGTRLTVL.

CDR3 amino acids: CASSLTEGDGYTF. This chain connects TRBV5-1 to TRBJ1-2; the D gene TCRdb calls, TRBD1, cannot be checked with no DNA. The CDR3 runs to 13 residues. Germline CDR1 reads SGHRS; CDR2 reads YFSETQ.

This chain uses TRBV28 with TRBJ2-7; the D call from TCRdb, TRBD1, cannot be confirmed without DNA. CDR1 is MDHEN, CDR2 SYDVKM, per germline. There are 13 residues in the CDR3. CDR3 in amino acids: CATQRGEPYEQYF.

The chain combines TRBV29-1 with TRBJ2-6. CDR1 SQVTM and CDR2 ANQGSEA come from the germline V gene. The CDR3 loop spans 13 amino acids. CDR3 in amino acids: CSVTDSGANVLTF.

The chain joins TRBV7-2 to TRBJ2-3; the TRBD1 assignment by TCRdb is unverifiable without DNA. The length of the CDR3 is 14 residues. Per the germline V gene, CDR1 is SGHTA and CDR2 is FQGNSA. This CDR3 is CASSLGGGSSTQYF.

V usage is TRBV29-1 and J usage is TRBJ2-2; TCRdb's D call of TRBD2 is untestable without DNA. The length of the CDR3 is 12 residues. The germline gives CDR1 SQVTM, CDR2 ANQGSEA. The CDR3 loop is CSAPCGVGELFF.

The chain links TRBV12-3 or TRBV12-4 to TRBJ2-7; TCRdb picks TRBD2, but there is no DNA to check that call. There are 18 residues in the CDR3. The CDR3 protein is CASSLRSRGGDYVYEQYF.

The genes are TRBV28 and TRBJ1-4; TCRdb designates TRBD1, a call that cannot be tested without DNA. Per germline, CDR1 MDHEN and CDR2 SYDVKM. This CDR3 region has 14 residues. The CDR3: CASSTTGANEKLFF.

This chain connects TRBV7-6 to TRBJ1-4; checking the TCRdb D call of TRBD1 is not possible without DNA. This CDR3 comprises 14 residues. The germline CDR1 and CDR2 sequences are SGHVS and FNYEAQ. The CDR3 loop is CASSLNGGGERLFF.